This T cell receptor beta chain was retrieved from a study of monozygotic twins with inflammatory bowel disease. This CDR3 comprises 13 residues. Looked up from germline, CDR1 is SQVTM and CDR2 is ANQGSEA. TCRdb re-called the 5' RACE reads, yielding one record per CDR3 amino acid sequence without DNA. This table holds about 330,000 distinct CDR3 sequences. The sample was blood. The rearrangement links TRBV29-1 to TRBJ2-3. This TCR came from a human donor with ulcerative colitis or Crohn's disease, or a healthy co-twin of an affected twin (not recorded which). The CDR3 is CSVILLATDTQYF.